Following are 20 T cell receptor beta chains from one sample sequenced in a study of breast tumors, draining lymph nodes, adjacent tissues. TCRdb processed the multiplex PCR reads anew with MiXCR; each CDR3 protein has one entry. The sample yields about 140,000 distinct CDR3 sequences, 30% to 35% seen once. Samples came from axillary lymph nodes draining the breast cancer. Material: axillary lymph node tissue. The receptors stem from a female donor with breast cancer. Some clones in this sample may be carry-over from other donors' samples.

This clonotype was seen at least ten times. The chain couples TRBV7-2 to TRBJ2-3; maybe TRBD1 (8 bases). Trimming removed 5 bases at V and 1 base at J, with 16 bases between. The germline CDR1 and CDR2 sequences are SGHTA and FQGNSA. The CDR3 loop spans 16 amino acids. CDR3 coding DNA: TGTGCCAGCAGCCAACCACAGGGGGGGGGCACAGATACGCAGTATTTT. It is translated as CASSQPQGGGTDTQYF.

This clonotype was seen many times. This chain links TRBV11-2 with TRBJ1-4; no clear D. Germline CDR1 and CDR2: SGHAT and FQNNGV. The V end was cut by 5 bases, the J end by 5 bases, with 9 bases between. The CDR3 has 13 amino acids. The DNA of the CDR3 is TGTGCCAGCAGCCAACCGGGAAATGAAAAACTGTTTTTT. It translates to CASSQPGNEKLFF.

In its sample, this clonotype was seen many times. The J gene is TRBJ1-5, the V gene TRBV2, with D perhaps TRBD1 (5 bases). Germline V gene sequence: CDR1 SNHLY, CDR2 FYNNEI. Trimming left V 2 bases short and J 4 bases short, with 18 bases between. The length of the CDR3 is 17 residues. The CDR3 protein is CASSEYPGGVYNQPQHF. The CDR3 DNA reads as TGTGCCAGCAGTGAATATCCCGGAGGGGTCTATAATCAGCCCCAGCATTTT.

This clonotype was seen many times. The CDR3 loop is CASSYSRSTLSSGNTIYF. CDR3 nucleotides: TGTGCCAGCAGTTACTCGCGATCGACACTCAGCTCTGGAAACACCATATATTTT. V usage is TRBV6-2 or TRBV6-3 and J usage is TRBJ1-3; D gene unclear. The CDR3 extends over 18 amino acids. Germline assignment: CDR1 MNHEY and CDR2 SVGEGT. The V and J ends lost 0 bases and 0 bases respectively, with 15 bases between them.

There are many counts of this clonotype. V usage is TRBV5-4 and J usage is TRBJ1-6, with D perhaps matching TRBD1 (5 bases). The germline CDR1 and CDR2 sequences are SGHNT and YYREEE (reference sequence). This CDR3 is built from 16 residues. V was pared by 4 bases and J by 1 base, with 12 bases between. The CDR3 sequence: CASSLWGGSYNSPLHF. The CDR3 DNA is TGTGCCAGCAGCCTTTGGGGGGGGTCCTATAATTCACCCCTCCACTTT.

This clonotype has ten or more counts. The chain carries TRBV27 and TRBJ2-5, with D possibly being TRBD1 (6 bases). CDR1 is MNHEY and CDR2 is SMNVEV in the germline V gene (reference sequence). The CDR3 is made up of 15 amino acids. Trimming removed 0 bases at V and 5 bases at J, with 13 bases between. The CDR3 nucleotides read TGTGCCAGCAGTTTATCGACAGGAAGGAGGGAGACCCAGTACTTC. Its protein is CASSLSTGRRETQYF.

On this clonotype itself: The junction departs from the called germline gene at one end, perhaps through a read error. This chain links TRBV10-2 with TRBJ2-1; 12 nucleotides match TRBD2. The CDR3 totals 19 residues. The V gene's germline CDR1 is WSHSY and CDR2 SAAADI. The CDR3 DNA sequence: TGCGCCAGCAGTGAGTCGAAAGACCTAGCGGGGGGGACCTACAATGAGCGGTTCTTC. Translating gives CASSESKDLAGGTYNERFF.

The chain carries TRBV9 and TRBJ2-5, with D possibly matching TRBD2 (5 bases). Germline CDR1 is SGDLS and CDR2 is YYNGEE. Trimming removed 0 bases at V and 0 bases at J, with 6 bases between. The CDR3 spans 14 residues. The CDR3 DNA reads as TGTGCCAGCAGCGTAGGCGGGTACCAAGAGACCCAGTACTTC. Its translation is CASSVGGYQETQYF.

This clonotype has at least ten counts. For the CDR3, the DNA is TGTGCCAGCAGCCGTGGTGGGGGCGACACCGGGGAGCTGTTTTTT. Amino acid sequence: CASSRGGGDTGELFF. J is TRBJ2-2 and V is TRBV7-9; maybe TRBD1 (6 bases). Germline lookup yields CDR1 SEHNR and CDR2 FQNEAQ (reference sequence). V was cut by 5 bases and J by 3 bases, with 13 bases left in between. The length of the CDR3 is 15 residues.

This clonotype occurred many times. The rearrangement joins TRBV10-3 to TRBJ2-2, with D hard to call. Germline V gives CDR1 ENHRY, CDR2 SYGVKD. Trimming cost V 3 bases and J 4 bases, with 6 bases left between them. CDR3 length equals 13 residues. CDR3 in DNA: TGTGCCATCAGTGAAAGGGTCACCGGGGAGCTGTTTTTT. It specifies CAISERVTGELFF.

This clonotype occurred many times. The chain employs TRBV7-8 and TRBJ2-2, with D perhaps TRBD2 (5 bases). CDR3 length: 15 amino acids. Germline V gives CDR1 SGHVS, CDR2 FQNEAQ. Trimming shortened V by 5 bases and J by 3 bases, and 13 bases separated the two germline ends. The CDR3 sequence: CASSLMGRDTGELFF. CDR3 coding DNA: TGTGCCAGCAGCCTGATGGGGAGAGACACCGGGGAGCTGTTTTTT.

In its sample, this clonotype was seen a few times. V is TRBV29-1 and J is TRBJ1-1, with 8 positions matching TRBD1. Germline V lookup: CDR1 SQVTM, CDR2 ANQGSEA. The CDR3 contains 13 residues. With 4 bases clipped from V and 6 bases from J, the junction kept 7 bases outside the gene matches. The CDR3 sequence is CSVGQGAFSEAFF. The CDR3 DNA reads TGCAGCGTTGGGCAGGGGGCTTTTTCTGAAGCTTTCTTT.

Worth noting for this clonotype: At one end, the junction sequence differs from germline, possibly due to a read error. The V and J genes are TRBV2 and TRBJ1-4, with D perhaps TRBD1 (5 bases). Per germline, CDR1 SNHLY and CDR2 FYNNEI. The length of the CDR3 is 16 residues. The CDR3 DNA sequence: TGTGCCAGCAGGAAGACAGCAGTTGCAACTGATGAAAAACTGGTTTTT. This codes for CASRKTAVATDEKLVF.

As to this clonotype: The junction departs from the called germline gene at one end, perhaps through a read error. The chain joins TRBV7-9 to TRBJ1-2, with D perhaps matching TRBD1 (5 bases). Looked up from germline, CDR1 is SEHNR and CDR2 is FQNEAQ (reference sequence). The CDR3 sequence is 15 residues long. The CDR3 region is CASNPPATLTWGCTF. In DNA, the CDR3 is TGTGCCAGCAACCCCCCCGCCACACTCACTTGGGGCTGCACCTTC.

This clonotype turned up a few times. The chain joins TRBV5-1 to TRBJ1-1; possible D gene TRBD1, 5 bases. CDR3 size: 14 residues. The V and J ends lost 4 bases and 1 base respectively, with 11 bases between them. The germline V gene encodes CDR1 SGHRS and CDR2 YFSETQ. CDR3 DNA sequence: TGCGCCAGCAGCAGGGACTCCTGGAACACTGAAGCTTTCTTT. Its translation: CASSRDSWNTEAFF.

The chain links TRBV6-5 to TRBJ1-2, with D hard to call. The V gene lost 0 bases and the J gene lost 12 bases, with 14 bases spanning the gap. The V gene's germline CDR1 is MNHEY and CDR2 SVGAGI. The CDR3 consists of 13 residues. The CDR3, as DNA: TGTGCCAGCAGTTACTCGTACAGCTCTGGAAACACCTTC. It specifies CASSYSYSSGNTF.

Notes on this clonotype: A much larger clone differs from this one at a single base, so this may be a read error. This chain connects TRBV9 to TRBJ2-5; TRBD2 matches 7 bases. In germline, CDR1 is SGDLS, CDR2 YYNGEE. The CDR3 has 15 residues. The chain's CDR3 is CASSVDRVRGETPYF. CDR3 sequence (DNA): TGTGCCAGCAGCGTAGATAGGGTCCGGGGGGAGACCCCGTACTTC.

This clonotype has at least ten counts. The J gene is TRBJ2-3, the V gene TRBV9; either TRBD1 or TRBD2 may fit D (6 bases each). V lost 4 bases and J 1 base, leaving 19 bases between the germline ends. Per the germline V gene, CDR1 is SGDLS and CDR2 is YYNGEE. This CDR3 spans 17 amino acids. CDR3 protein: CASSYEGSGAGTDTQYF. In DNA form, the CDR3 reads TGTGCCAGCAGCTATGAAGGGTCGGGGGCCGGCACAGATACGCAGTATTTT.

This clonotype was recorded only once. Possible read error: a much larger clone is one base away. The chain links TRBV5-4 to TRBJ2-1; D unclear. V dropped 9 bases and J dropped 0 bases, with 13 bases sitting between them. Germline CDR1 is SGHNT and CDR2 is YYREEE (reference sequence). This CDR3 comprises 14 residues. This chain's CDR3 is CATRTVPSYNEQFF. The CDR3 coding sequence is TGTGCCACCCGAACAGTCCCCTCCTACAATGAGCAGTTCTTC.

The V and J genes are TRBV19 and TRBJ1-4, with D hard to call. Germline lookup yields CDR1 LNHDA and CDR2 SQIVND (reference sequence). The V end was cut by 1 base, the J end by 3 bases, with 12 bases between. CDR3 length: 16 amino acids. The CDR3: CASSIAQVASNEKLFF. In DNA form, the CDR3 reads TGTGCCAGTAGTATAGCCCAGGTAGCATCTAATGAAAAACTGTTTTTT.